This TCR beta chain was sequenced for a study of T cell changes during pregnancy in multiple sclerosis. Profiling relied on immunoSEQ multiplex PCR, and the TCRdb table lists in-frame clones only, not all of them. The sample has fewer than 45,000 clones; approximately 90% are singletons. The CDR3 loop spans 15 amino acids. V shed 5 bases and J shed 1 base, with 13 bases lying between them. Germline lookup yields CDR1 MDHEN and CDR2 SYDVKM. Sequenced material: CD8+ T cells from peripheral blood mononuclear cells, taken after pregnancy. The gene calls are TRBV28 and TRBJ2-3, with a weak D call TRBD2 (7 bases). The sequence came from a female donor in good health, enrolled as a control in a pregnancy study. In nucleotides, the CDR3 is TGTGCCAGCAGTCCCCGGGGGGCTGGCACAGATACGCAGTATTTT. Amino acids: CASSPRGAGTDTQYF.